This T cell receptor beta chain stems from a study of STAT5B mutations in CD4+ large granular lymphocyte leukemia. Buffy coats from healthy blood donors served as controls. Comment on this clone: Its antigen remains unidentified.

Study observations and caveats: CD4-sorted patient repertoires seemed more clonal than healthy CD4+ repertoires.

The V gene's germline CDR1 is LNHDA and CDR2 SQIVND (reference sequence). V gave up 2 bases and J gave up 3 bases, with 6 bases separating them. The CDR3 sequence is 13 residues long. Produced via immunoSEQ multiplex PCR; TCRdb's table is partial and in-frame only. The sample records around 29,000 clones, 65% to 85% being singletons. This sequence was found in a human donor in good health. The chain links TRBV19 to TRBJ2-3; no clear D gene. Sequenced: CD4+ T cells from blood buffy coats. CDR3 bases: TGTGCCAGTAGTATAAGCAGAACAGATACGCAGTATTTT. Translated: CASSISRTDTQYF.